One and the same sample provided the 30 T cell receptor beta chains below, sequenced in a study of T cells after posttransplantation cyclophosphamide. TCRdb's copy holds only in-frame clones and misses some; the assay was immunoSEQ multiplex PCR. The table includes 20,000 to 25,000 clones, roughly nine tenths detected once. Controls had myeloablative marrow grafts with methotrexate and calcineurin inhibitor, sampled at 1 year. The sequences come from PBMCs, collected approximately 370 days after allogeneic stem cell transplant with calcineurin inhibitor and methotrexate. Receptors were obtained from a female patient younger than 45 who received an allogeneic stem cell transplant from an unrelated donor, was CMV-positive, and had acute and chronic GVHD. The T cells may come from the graft donor.

This clone was counted a single time. CDR3 nucleotide sequence: TGTGCCAGCAGGCGGGATGTGGGGGACACTGAAGCTTTCTTT. This translates into CASRRDVGDTEAFF. The rearrangement joins TRBV5-4 to TRBJ1-1, with D possibly TRBD1 on 5 matching bases. The germline V and J ends were trimmed by 5 bases and 3 bases, with 14 bases remaining between them. The CDR3 has 14 amino acids. CDR1 is SGHNT and CDR2 is YYREEE in the germline V gene (reference sequence).

This clone was seen a few times. The chain carries TRBV7-6 and TRBJ1-3, with D perhaps matching TRBD1 (6 bases). V lost 6 bases and J lost 1, with 13 bases in between. The germline gives CDR1 SGHVS, CDR2 FNYEAQ. The CDR3 is 15 amino acids. The CDR3: CASSSIRGSGNTIYF. The CDR3 DNA is TGTGCCAGCAGTTCCATCAGGGGTTCTGGAAACACCATATATTTT. Full variable domain (missing parts from reference TRBV7-6 and TRBJ1-3): GAGVSQSPRYKVTKRGQDVALRCDPISGHVSLYWYRQALGQGPEFLTYFNYEAQQDKSGLPNDRFSAERPEGSISTLTIQRTEQRDSAMYRCASSSIRGSGNTIYFGEGSWLTVV.

CDR3 DNA: TGTGCCAGCAGTGAAGGGGGGGGGCAGCCCCAGCATTTT. The encoded protein is CASSEGGGQPQHF. This rearrangement joins TRBV2 to TRBJ1-5, with D possibly TRBD1 on 5 matching bases. Germline V gene data show CDR1 as SNHLY and CDR2 as FYNNEI. The CDR3 is made up of 13 amino acids. V dropped 1 base and J dropped 7 bases, with 8 bases sitting between them. Full variable domain (outside the CDR3, taken from reference TRBV2 and TRBJ1-5): EPEVTQTPSHQVTQMGQEVILRCVPISNHLYFYWYRQILGQKVEFLVSFYNNEISEKSEIFDDQFSVERPDGSNFTLKIRSTKLEDSAMYFCASSEGGGQPQHFGDGTRLSIL.

The CDR3 reads CASSLVVGAYNQPQHF. The CDR3 region has the DNA TGTGCCAGCAGCTTAGTAGTGGGGGCCTACAATCAGCCCCAGCATTTT. The genes are TRBV7-9 and TRBJ1-5; D is perhaps TRBD1 (6 bases). The CDR3 covers 16 residues. CDR1 SEHNR and CDR2 FQNEAQ come from the germline V gene (reference sequence). Trimming removed 1 base at V and 3 bases at J, with 13 bases between.

The gene calls are TRBV2 and TRBJ2-7; TRBD1 matches 7 bases. The CDR3 is made up of 13 amino acids. Germline CDR1 SNHLY, CDR2 FYNNEI. V was clipped by 7 bases and J by 1 base; unmatched bases: 4. Here the CDR3 reads CASTGTASYEQYF. In DNA, the CDR3 is TGTGCCAGCACCGGGACAGCTTCCTACGAGCAGTACTTC.

V is TRBV6-1 and J is TRBJ2-7; 7 positions match TRBD1. Germline-derived CDR1 and CDR2 are MNHNS and SASEGT. CDR3 size: 13 residues. The trim removed 6 bases at V and 4 bases at J, leaving 6 bases unmatched. The CDR3 sequence is CASRRQGWYEQYV. The CDR3 DNA reads TGTGCCAGCAGAAGACAGGGATGGTACGAGCAGTACGTC.

The J gene is TRBJ1-1, the V gene TRBV18, with 8 bases identical to TRBD1. This CDR3 comprises 16 residues. The germline CDR1 and CDR2 sequences are KGHSH and LQKENI. V gave up 0 bases and J gave up 0 bases; unmatched junction bases: 3. This CDR3 reads CASSPPGQAVNTEAFF. CDR3 nucleotide sequence: TGTGCCAGCTCACCACCGGGACAGGCGGTGAACACTGAAGCTTTCTTT.

The chain is built from TRBV11-2 and TRBJ2-3; 12 bases agree with TRBD2. With 1 base clipped from V and 3 bases from J, the junction kept 2 bases outside the gene matches. This CDR3 contains 16 residues. Germline V CDR1 and CDR2: SGHAT, FQNNGV. CDR3 sequence reads: CASSLGLAGETDTQYF. In nucleotides, the CDR3 is TGTGCCAGCAGCTTAGGACTAGCGGGAGAAACAGATACGCAGTATTTT.

The chain has TRBV7-9 and TRBJ2-1, with 15 bases identical to TRBD2. The junction had 9 bases not matched to a gene; V was cut back by 0 bases and J by 6 bases. The CDR3 is made up of 19 amino acids. Germline CDR1 SEHNR, CDR2 FQNEAQ (reference sequence). This CDR3 is CASSLAPGTSGRYGNEQFF. In DNA, the CDR3 is TGTGCCAGCAGCTTAGCACCCGGGACTAGCGGGAGGTATGGCAATGAGCAGTTCTTC.

V gene TRBV10-3 combines with J gene TRBJ2-6; D unresolved. V was shortened by 0 bases and J by 0 bases, with 3 bases between the two germline ends. Germline V gene data show CDR1 as ENHRY and CDR2 as SYGVKD. The length of the CDR3 is 15 residues. CDR3 in amino acids: CAISESGSGANVLTF. Written as DNA, the CDR3 is TGTGCCATCAGTGAGTCCGGCTCTGGGGCCAACGTCCTGACTTTC.

The chain couples TRBV6-1 to TRBJ1-1; TRBD1 is a possible D gene (5 bases). Per the germline V gene, CDR1 is MNHNS and CDR2 is SASEGT. The V gene lost 3 bases and the J gene lost 9 bases, with 8 bases spanning the gap. The CDR3 contains 11 residues. This CDR3 is CASSEQGKAFF. In DNA form, the CDR3 reads TGTGCCAGCAGTGAGCAGGGAAAAGCTTTCTTT.

The gene calls are TRBV5-1 and TRBJ2-2; the match to TRBD1 covers 7 bases. Per the germline V gene, CDR1 is SGHRS and CDR2 is YFSETQ. The CDR3 totals 16 residues. V dropped 0 bases and J dropped 6; count of bases not matched to a gene: 8. CDR3 DNA: TGCGCCAGCAGCTTGGTTGACAGGGCCCTTCCCGGGGAGCTGTTTTTT. It is translated as CASSLVDRALPGELFF. Full variable domain (remainder filled in from reference TRBV5-1 and TRBJ2-2): KAGVTQTPRYLIKTRGQQVTLSCSPISGHRSVSWYQQTPGQGLQFLFEYFSETQRNKGNFPGRFSGRQFSNSRSEMNVSTLELGDSALYLCASSLVDRALPGELFFGEGSRLTVL.

V usage is TRBV30 and J usage is TRBJ1-5; D may be TRBD1 (5 bases). Per the germline V gene, CDR1 is GTSNPN and CDR2 is SVGIG (reference sequence). This CDR3 is 13 amino acids long. With 7 bases removed from V and 0 bases from J, the gap between germline ends came to 10 bases. The CDR3 here is CALAGDSNQPQHF. The CDR3 region has the DNA TGTGCCTTGGCGGGGGATAGCAATCAGCCCCAGCATTTT.

This sequence joins TRBV30 and TRBJ1-2; TRBD1 matches 8 bases. Trimming removed 0 bases from V and 6 bases from J; junction bases left unmatched: 6. In germline, CDR1 is GTSNPN, CDR2 SVGIG (reference sequence). The CDR3 runs 14 residues. This chain's CDR3 is CAWSVWTGRDGYTF. CDR3 nucleotides: TGTGCCTGGAGTGTATGGACAGGGAGGGATGGCTACACCTTC. The variable domain in full, with the rest retrieved from reference TRBV30 and TRBJ1-2, is SQTIHQWPATLVQPVGSPLSLECTVEGTSNPNLYWYRQAAGRGLQLLFYSVGIGQISSEVPQNLSASRPQDRQFILSSKKLLLSDSGFYLCAWSVWTGRDGYTFGSGTRLTVV.

The J gene is TRBJ1-1, the V gene TRBV5-1; TRBD1 is a possible D gene (6 bases). Germline V gene lookup returns CDR1 SGHRS and CDR2 YFSETQ. The CDR3 is 13 residues long. V lost 0 bases and J lost 6, with 9 bases in between. The CDR3 is CASSLDRASEAFF. The CDR3, as DNA: TGCGCCAGCAGCTTGGACAGGGCTTCTGAAGCTTTCTTT. Based on the CDR3 plus reference TRBV5-1 and TRBJ1-1, the full variable domain is KAGVTQTPRYLIKTRGQQVTLSCSPISGHRSVSWYQQTPGQGLQFLFEYFSETQRNKGNFPGRFSGRQFSNSRSEMNVSTLELGDSALYLCASSLDRASEAFFGQGTRLTVV.

The chain employs TRBV7-9 and TRBJ2-7, with D uncertain. V was clipped by 3 bases and J by 3 bases, with 6 bases between them. CDR3 length: 12 amino acids. The V gene's germline CDR1 is SEHNR and CDR2 FQNEAQ (reference sequence). The DNA of the CDR3 is TGTGCCAGCAGCTTCCCGGGCTACGAGCAGTACTTC. Its translation is CASSFPGYEQYF.

This clone was seen only once. The V call is TRBV19, the J call TRBJ2-3; 13 nucleotides line up with TRBD2. The CDR3 totals 16 residues. Trimming cost V 6 bases and J 2 bases; bases outside gene matches: 5. Germline-derived CDR1 and CDR2 are LNHDA and SQIVND (reference sequence). For the CDR3, the DNA is TGTGCCAGTAGGGGGGGGACTAGCGGGAACACAGATACGCAGTATTTT. It yields the protein CASRGGTSGNTDTQYF.

V usage is TRBV7-2 and J usage is TRBJ2-3, with 7 bases fitting TRBD1. Per the germline V gene, CDR1 is SGHTA and CDR2 is FQGNSA. The J segment lost 7 bases and the V segment lost 1 base, leaving 17 bases of the junction unmatched. The CDR3 covers 18 residues. The CDR3 region has the DNA TGTGCCAGCAGCTTAGACGACGACAGGGTGGTCCAGATTAATACGCAGTATTTT. This sequence encodes CASSLDDDRVVQINTQYF.

The chain's CDR3 is CASSLGDRVIYEQYF. The CDR3 region has the DNA TGTGCCAGCAGCTTGGGGGACAGGGTCATCTACGAGCAGTACTTC. The chain combines TRBV5-5 with TRBJ2-7; 9 bases fit TRBD1. Per germline, CDR1 SGHKS and CDR2 YYEKEE (reference sequence). CDR3 length: 15 residues. The V segment lost 0 bases and the J segment 3 bases; nucleotides outside the gene matches: 4.

On this clone: The same CDR3 arises from other DNA sequences in this sample as well. V and J are TRBV15 and TRBJ1-5, with 7 bases aligning to TRBD1. With V trimmed by 3 bases and J by 4 bases, 18 bases remained unmatched. Germline V gene lookup returns CDR1 LNHNV and CDR2 YYDKDF (reference sequence). The CDR3 runs to 19 residues. In DNA, the CDR3 is TGTGCCACCAGCAGCTCGCATACTCAGACACAGGGGTTGAATCAGCCCCAGCATTTT. Its protein is CATSSSHTQTQGLNQPQHF.

For this clone: The identical CDR3 is also encoded by other nucleotide sequences in the sample. The genes are TRBV6-6 and TRBJ2-5; possibly TRBD2 for D (5 bases). CDR1 and CDR2 from the germline V gene are MNHNY and SVGAGI (reference sequence). V was cut by 2 bases and J by 4 bases, with 17 bases left in between. The CDR3 is made up of 16 amino acids. DNA of the CDR3: TGTGCCAGCAGTTACCATTCACCACCTCGGGGAGAGACCCAGTACTTC. Its protein is CASSYHSPPRGETQYF.

The rearrangement links TRBV13 to TRBJ2-2; D possibly corresponds to TRBD2 (7 bases). V was clipped by 2 bases and J by 3 bases, with 13 bases between them. CDR3 length: 16 amino acids. Germline CDR1 PRHDT, CDR2 FYEKMQ (reference sequence). Here the CDR3 DNA reads TGTGCCAGCAGCTTATGGGAGGGGGATTACACCGGGGAGCTGTTTTTT. This codes for CASSLWEGDYTGELFF.

The chain joins TRBV19 to TRBJ1-1; 8 bases map to TRBD1. Germline CDR1 is LNHDA and CDR2 is SQIVND (reference sequence). The CDR3 contains 14 residues. J gave up 11 bases and V 6 bases, and 14 bases lay outside the gene matches. The CDR3 here is CASRRDRGVVAAFF. CDR3 DNA sequence: TGTGCCAGTAGGAGAGACAGGGGCGTTGTCGCGGCTTTCTTT. The full variable domain, in which reference TRBV19 and TRBJ1-1 provide the parts outside the CDR3, is DGGITQSPKYLFRKEGQNVTLSCEQNLNHDAMYWYRQDPGQGLRLIYYSQIVNDFQKGDIAEGYSVSREKKESFPLTVTSAQKNPTAFYLCASRRDRGVVAAFFGQGTRLTVV.

The genes are TRBV19 and TRBJ1-1, with D possibly TRBD1 on 5 matching bases. Per the germline V gene, CDR1 is LNHDA and CDR2 is SQIVND (reference sequence). V lost 6 bases, J lost 5 bases, and 19 bases lay in between. The CDR3 runs 15 residues. The DNA for the CDR3 is TGTGCCAGTAGCGGGTCGGGGGGGGTATGGACTGAAGCTTTCTTT. This gives the protein CASSGSGGVWTEAFF.

This chain joins TRBV9 and TRBJ2-2; tentative D call: TRBD2 (6 bases). V gave up 4 bases and J gave up 8 bases, with 15 bases separating them. Germline-derived CDR1 and CDR2 are SGDLS and YYNGEE. The CDR3 extends over 14 amino acids. CDR3 residues: CASSTGTERGELFF. Here the CDR3 DNA reads TGTGCCAGCAGCACTGGGACTGAACGAGGGGAGCTGTTTTTT.

The V call is TRBV7-2, the J call TRBJ2-2, with D unclear. Looked up from germline, CDR1 is SGHTA and CDR2 is FQGNSA. Deletions cut 6 bases from V and 2 bases from J, with 7 bases between. The CDR3 has 13 residues. The CDR3 sequence is CASRTSNTGELFF. In DNA form, the CDR3 reads TGTGCCAGCAGGACAAGTAACACCGGGGAGCTGTTTTTT. Combining the CDR3 with reference TRBV7-2 and TRBJ2-2 gives the whole variable domain GAGVSQSPSNKVTEKGKDVELRCDPISGHTALYWYRQSLGQGLEFLIYFQGNSAPDKSGLPSDRFSAERTGGSVSTLTIQRTQQEDSAVYLCASRTSNTGELFFGEGSRLTVL.

The chain employs TRBV9 and TRBJ2-7, with a weak D call TRBD2 (6 bases). This CDR3 comprises 14 residues. Germline CDR1 is SGDLS and CDR2 is YYNGEE. The ends were cut back, 0 bases at V and 5 bases at J, with 12 bases in the middle. The CDR3 here is CASSVAGAPHEQYF. CDR3 in DNA: TGTGCCAGCAGCGTAGCGGGAGCTCCCCACGAGCAGTACTTC.

CDR3: CASSRQGRAGELFF. CDR3 DNA sequence: TGTGCCAGTAGCAGGCAGGGGCGGGCCGGGGAGCTGTTTTTT. J is TRBJ2-2 and V is TRBV19; tentative D call: TRBD1 (6 bases). The CDR3 covers 14 residues. With 6 bases removed from V and 6 bases from J, the gap between germline ends came to 14 bases. Germline CDR1 is LNHDA and CDR2 is SQIVND (reference sequence).

This clone occurred a few times. The V gene is TRBV7-8, the J gene TRBJ1-1, with D perhaps matching TRBD1 (6 bases). Germline lookup yields CDR1 SGHVS and CDR2 FQNEAQ. CDR3 length: 13 residues. V was cut by 1 base and J by 11 bases, with 14 bases left in between. CDR3 nucleotides: TGTGCCAGCAGCTTAGGGAAAGGGGGGGTTGCTTTCTTT. It yields the protein CASSLGKGGVAFF.

V usage is TRBV13 and J usage is TRBJ2-3, with TRBD2 matching over 7 bases. This CDR3 is built from 15 residues. J lost 5 bases, V lost 5 bases, and 10 bases had no gene match. Per germline, CDR1 PRHDT and CDR2 FYEKMQ (reference sequence). The DNA for the CDR3 is TGTGCCAGCAGCCCTGGACTAGGTGAAAGAGATACGCAGTATTTT. Translating gives CASSPGLGERDTQYF.